Each of the 25 T cell receptor beta chains below was sequenced from the same sample in a study of cytomegalovirus exposure and HLA in healthy donors. Primers included in the PCR were 60 Vbeta and 13 Jbeta primers. Data came from immunoSEQ multiplex PCR; TCRdb stores just in-frame clones and leaves some out. This table has about 72,000 clones, roughly 82% appearing once. The sequencing sample was made of PBMCs. The origin of the receptors is a man younger than 35 in good health and CMV-seronegative.

This rearrangement joins TRBV28 to TRBJ2-4; 10 bases map to TRBD2. The V gene's germline CDR1 is MDHEN and CDR2 SYDVKM. The J segment lost 7 bases and the V segment lost 5 bases, leaving 11 bases of the junction unmatched. The CDR3 has 16 amino acids. The CDR3 loop reads CASSLFSSGSYNIQYF. Written as DNA, the CDR3 is TGTGCCAGCAGTCTCTTCTCTAGCGGGAGTTACAACATTCAGTACTTC.

The chain is built from TRBV18 and TRBJ2-2; D not certain. V lost 3 bases, J lost 6 bases, and 11 bases lay in between. Germline CDR1 KGHSH, CDR2 LQKENI. The CDR3 totals 14 residues. This CDR3 is CASSPSGGAGELFF. The DNA of the CDR3 is TGTGCCAGCTCACCGTCAGGTGGCGCCGGGGAGCTGTTTTTT.

V gene TRBV4-3 combines with J gene TRBJ1-6, with a tentative D call TRBD1 (5 bases). Germline values: CDR1 LGHNA, CDR2 YSLEER. The CDR3 extends over 16 amino acids. V was pared by 4 bases and J by 9 bases, with 19 bases between. Here the CDR3 DNA reads TGCGCCAGCAGCCCGAATAACTGGGATCAGGGTTCACCCCTCCACTTT. Its translation is CASSPNNWDQGSPLHF.

The V gene is TRBV25-1, the J gene TRBJ2-3; the D is unclear. The CDR3 has 11 residues. Trimming took off 4 bases at V and 6 bases at J, with 5 bases between the two ends. CDR1 and CDR2 from the germline V gene are MGHDK and SYGVNS. The chain's CDR3 is CASSVSDTQYF. CDR3 DNA: TGTGCCAGCAGTGTTTCGGATACGCAGTATTTT.

The V and J genes are TRBV27 and TRBJ2-1; TRBD2 is a possible D gene (6 bases). The CDR3 loop spans 15 amino acids. Germline CDR1 and CDR2: MNHEY and SMNVEV (reference sequence). The V and J ends lost 2 bases and 9 bases respectively, with 17 bases between them. The CDR3 region is CASSLLRLDSGEQFF. CDR3 nucleotides: TGTGCCAGCAGTTTACTCCGACTAGATTCGGGTGAGCAGTTCTTC.

The chain carries TRBV7-9 and TRBJ1-5; tentative D call: TRBD1 (5 bases). V lost 4 bases and J lost 6, with 16 bases in between. CDR1 is SEHNR and CDR2 is FQNEAQ in the germline V gene (reference sequence). This CDR3 is built from 15 residues. The CDR3 protein is CASSWGSGLSQPQHF. The CDR3 DNA is TGTGCCAGCAGCTGGGGTTCAGGGTTAAGTCAGCCCCAGCATTTT.

The chain links TRBV28 to TRBJ2-1; 9 nucleotides agree with TRBD1. Germline CDR1 reads MDHEN; CDR2 reads SYDVKM. V shed 1 base, J shed 5 bases, and the junction held 6 bases outside the gene matches. The CDR3 totals 16 residues. DNA of the CDR3: TGTGCCAGCAGTTTATTAGGACAGGGGTTCCACAATGAGCAGTTCTTC. It translates to CASSLLGQGFHNEQFF.

CDR3 bases: TGTGCCAGTAGTCCGATCACCGGGGCTAATGAAAAACTGTTTTTT. Translated, it gives CASSPITGANEKLFF. The chain uses TRBV19 and TRBJ1-4; unclear D gene. The length of the CDR3 is 15 residues. Germline V gives CDR1 LNHDA, CDR2 SQIVND (reference sequence). V was trimmed by 5 bases and J by 3 bases, leaving 13 bases between them. Combining the CDR3 with reference TRBV19 and TRBJ1-4 gives the whole variable domain DGGITQSPKYLFRKEGQNVTLSCEQNLNHDAMYWYRQDPGQGLRLIYYSQIVNDFQKGDIAEGYSVSREKKESFPLTVTSAQKNPTAFYLCASSPITGANEKLFFGSGTQLSVL.

V gene TRBV7-9 combines with J gene TRBJ1-4, with TRBD1 identical over 7 bases. In germline, CDR1 is SEHNR, CDR2 FQNEAQ (reference sequence). The junction had 7 bases not matched to a gene; V was cut back by 11 bases and J by 4 bases. The CDR3 totals 13 residues. CDR3 in amino acids: CAGGTAYNEKLFF. The CDR3 DNA reads TGTGCCGGGGGGACAGCCTATAATGAAAAACTGTTTTTT.

V and J are TRBV27 and TRBJ2-2; tentatively, D is TRBD2 (5 bases). The CDR3 runs to 14 residues. V was shortened by 3 bases and J by 6 bases, with 11 bases between the two germline ends. Germline V lookup: CDR1 MNHEY, CDR2 SMNVEV (reference sequence). CDR3 region: CASSFVGVAGELFF. CDR3 in DNA: TGTGCCAGCAGTTTTGTGGGAGTGGCCGGGGAGCTGTTTTTT.

The genes are TRBV2 and TRBJ2-5; 14 bases map to TRBD2. With V trimmed by 5 bases and J by 4 bases, 15 bases remained unmatched. The germline gives CDR1 SNHLY, CDR2 FYNNEI. The CDR3 has 19 amino acids. Here the CDR3 reads CASSPRTSGRRSGRETQYF. CDR3 DNA sequence: TGTGCCAGCAGTCCAAGGACTAGCGGGAGGAGATCTGGAAGAGAGACCCAGTACTTC.

The chain combines TRBV6-1 with TRBJ1-5; tentative D call: TRBD1 (6 bases). This CDR3 has 13 residues. V lost 4 bases and J lost 7, with 11 bases in between. Germline CDR1 MNHNS, CDR2 SASEGT. The CDR3 spells CASSGSGVQPQHF. CDR3 bases: TGTGCCAGCAGTGGATCAGGGGTACAGCCCCAGCATTTT.

V usage is TRBV19 and J usage is TRBJ1-1; D unclear. The CDR3 consists of 15 residues. CDR1 and CDR2 from the germline V gene are LNHDA and SQIVND (reference sequence). Trimming shortened V by 5 bases and J by 4 bases, and 17 bases separated the two germline ends. The DNA for the CDR3 is TGTGCCAGTAGTGCCCTTCGACCCGGGAGCACTGAAGCTTTCTTT. It specifies CASSALRPGSTEAFF.

V gene TRBV5-1 combines with J gene TRBJ2-7; D perhaps matches TRBD1 (5 bases). Germline V gene sequence: CDR1 SGHRS, CDR2 YFSETQ. Trimming took 1 base from V and 2 from J, leaving 19 bases between them. The CDR3 is made up of 17 amino acids. CDR3 in DNA: TGCGCCAGCAGCTTGACCTTTCAGGGTGTCGAACCCTACGAGCAGTACTTC. This sequence encodes CASSLTFQGVEPYEQYF.

This clone has a single count. This rearrangement joins TRBV28 to TRBJ2-7; D possibly corresponds to TRBD1 (5 bases). Trimming stripped 5 bases from V and 2 bases from J, with 10 bases between. The V gene's germline CDR1 is MDHEN and CDR2 SYDVKM. This CDR3 is 13 amino acids long. CDR3 residues: CASSGAVTYEQYF. The CDR3 nucleotides read TGTGCCAGCAGTGGGGCGGTAACCTACGAGCAGTACTTC.

V usage is TRBV10-2 and J usage is TRBJ2-3, with D possibly matching TRBD1 (6 bases). This CDR3 is 16 amino acids long. Trimming shortened V by 3 bases and J by 2 bases, and 15 bases separated the two germline ends. The germline CDR1 and CDR2 sequences are WSHSY and SAAADI. CDR3 in amino acids: CASSDFYRALTDTQYF. CDR3 in DNA: TGCGCCAGCAGTGATTTCTACAGGGCACTCACAGATACGCAGTATTTT.

The chain carries TRBV5-1 and TRBJ2-1; D gene uncertain. The CDR3 is 11 residues long. Trimming pared 4 bases from V and 10 bases from J, leaving 9 bases between. CDR1 is SGHRS and CDR2 is YFSETQ in the germline V gene. Here the CDR3 reads CASSLESEQFF. In DNA, the CDR3 is TGCGCCAGCAGCCTTGAGAGCGAGCAGTTCTTC.

The V gene is TRBV4-2, the J gene TRBJ1-6, with D possibly matching TRBD1 (5 bases). Germline lookup yields CDR1 LGHNA and CDR2 YNFKEQ. V gave up 6 bases and J gave up 10 bases, with 28 bases separating them. This CDR3 is 18 amino acids long. The CDR3: CASRGAFYDSSLGSPLHF. The CDR3 DNA sequence: TGTGCCAGCAGGGGTGCATTCTACGACAGCTCTCTTGGGTCACCCCTCCACTTT.

The chain recombines TRBV28 with TRBJ2-7; 8 bases match TRBD2. The J segment lost 3 bases and the V segment lost 1 base, leaving 5 bases of the junction unmatched. The CDR3 is made up of 15 amino acids. From germline, CDR1 is MDHEN and CDR2 SYDVKM. The CDR3 protein is CASSLSSSGYYEQYF. DNA of the CDR3: TGTGCCAGCAGTTTATCCTCTAGCGGGTACTACGAGCAGTACTTC.

The chain carries TRBV30 and TRBJ1-2, with a tentative D call TRBD1 (5 bases). Germline V gene sequence: CDR1 GTSNPN, CDR2 SVGIG (reference sequence). V was clipped by 2 bases and J by 6 bases, with 10 bases between them. CDR3 length: 12 residues. In nucleotides, the CDR3 is TGTGCCTGGAGTCTGGGGCCCGATGGCTACACCTTC. Protein: CAWSLGPDGYTF.

The J gene is TRBJ2-2, the V gene TRBV6-5; no definite D call. This CDR3 is 14 amino acids long. The ends were cut back, 5 bases at V and 2 bases at J, with 9 bases in the middle. CDR1 is MNHEY and CDR2 is SVGAGI in the germline V gene. The CDR3 DNA follows: TGTGCCAGCAGTCCGAGGCGAAACACCGGGGAGCTGTTTTTT. It codes for CASSPRRNTGELFF.

J is TRBJ2-7 and V is TRBV9, with D possibly TRBD2 on 7 matching bases. Germline V CDR1 and CDR2: SGDLS, YYNGEE. V dropped 7 bases and J dropped 2 bases, with 13 bases sitting between them. The CDR3 length is 13 residues. The CDR3 DNA reads as TGTGCCAGCGGGGGGGGGCTGACCTACGAGCAGTACTTC. Residues: CASGGGLTYEQYF.

This rearrangement joins TRBV6-1 to TRBJ1-5; 7 bases agree with TRBD1. Germline V gene lookup returns CDR1 MNHNS and CDR2 SASEGT. CDR3 length equals 13 residues. J lost 6 bases, V lost 11 bases, and 10 bases had no gene match. CDR3 in amino acids: CAGQDRRGQPQHF. In DNA, the CDR3 is TGTGCCGGACAGGACAGGAGGGGTCAGCCCCAGCATTTT.

The V and J genes are TRBV5-5 and TRBJ1-1; D remains ambiguous. V gave up 2 bases and J gave up 5 bases, with 10 bases separating them. The CDR3 sequence is 13 residues long. CDR1 is SGHKS, CDR2 YYEKEE, per germline (reference sequence). The CDR3 sequence is CASSFGVETEAFF. The CDR3 DNA reads as TGTGCCAGCAGCTTCGGAGTGGAGACTGAAGCTTTCTTT.

The chain uses TRBV7-9 and TRBJ2-5; perhaps TRBD2 as D (6 bases). Germline-derived CDR1 and CDR2 are SEHNR and FQNEAQ (reference sequence). The CDR3 is made up of 10 amino acids. Trimming stripped 11 bases from V and 5 bases from J, with 9 bases between. Here the CDR3 DNA reads TGTGCCGTTGCGGGGGAGACCCAGTACTTC. This codes for CAVAGETQYF.